This TCR beta chain was recorded in a study of blood T cell repertoires in COVID-19. Methods used by the authors: Reference gene primer amplification yielded estimated nucleated cell counts. Method: immunoSEQ multiplex PCR; TCRdb's copy keeps in-frame clones and lacks some. V and J calls and clone size are copied from that table; D and trimming were computed from the DNA. The repertoire holds around 100,000 clones, with around 85% as singletons. The CDR3 covers 13 residues. Germline V lookup: CDR1 MNHEY, CDR2 SVGEGT. Trimming took off 6 bases at V and 6 bases at J, with 14 bases between the two ends. The sample comprised peripheral blood. The sequence was obtained from a man aged 50 to 59 with acute or convalescent COVID-19. The chain carries TRBV6-2 or TRBV6-3 and TRBJ1-1; weak D call: TRBD1 (6 bases). The CDR3 DNA follows: TGTGCCAGCAGCACCGGGACACCCCCTGAAGCTTTCTTT. It is translated as CASSTGTPPEAFF.